This paragraph covers one TCR beta chain sequence. With 60 Vbeta and 13 Jbeta primers, the PCR was carried out. Using immunoSEQ multiplex PCR, the repertoire was profiled, and TCRdb retains in-frame clones only, with some absent. The sample shows about 120,000 clones, roughly 80% of them seen only once. Germline V gene data show CDR1 as SQVTM and CDR2 as ANQGSEA. The CDR3 is made up of 12 amino acids. V gave up 8 bases and J gave up 4 bases, with 14 bases separating them. This sample stems from a study of cytomegalovirus exposure and HLA in healthy donors. The TCR sequence derives from a female donor in good health and CMV-seronegative. The chain couples TRBV29-1 to TRBJ1-2; possibly TRBD1 for D (5 bases). The sample taken for sequencing was PBMCs. The CDR3 sequence is CSSQTEIYGYTF. In nucleotides, the CDR3 is TGCAGCTCACAGACAGAGATCTATGGCTACACCTTC.